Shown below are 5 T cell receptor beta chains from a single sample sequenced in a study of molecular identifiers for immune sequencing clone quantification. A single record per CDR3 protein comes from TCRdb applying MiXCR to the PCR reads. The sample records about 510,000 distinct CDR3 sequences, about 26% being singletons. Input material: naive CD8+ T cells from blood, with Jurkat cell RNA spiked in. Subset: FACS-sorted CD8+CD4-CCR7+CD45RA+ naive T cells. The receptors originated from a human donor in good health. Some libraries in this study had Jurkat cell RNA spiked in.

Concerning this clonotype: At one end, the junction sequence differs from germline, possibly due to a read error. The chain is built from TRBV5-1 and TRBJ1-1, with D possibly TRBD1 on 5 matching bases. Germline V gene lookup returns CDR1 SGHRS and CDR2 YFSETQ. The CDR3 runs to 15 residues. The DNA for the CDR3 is TGCGCCAGCAGCTTGAGCAACCCAGGGTACACTGAAGTTTTCTTT. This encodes CASSLSNPGYTEVFF.

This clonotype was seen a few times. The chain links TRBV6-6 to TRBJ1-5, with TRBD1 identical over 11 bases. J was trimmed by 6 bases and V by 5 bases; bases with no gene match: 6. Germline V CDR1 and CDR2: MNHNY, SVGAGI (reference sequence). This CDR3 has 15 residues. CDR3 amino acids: CASSGGTGGAQPQHF. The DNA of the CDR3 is TGTGCCAGCAGTGGTGGGACAGGGGGTGCTCAGCCCCAGCATTTT.

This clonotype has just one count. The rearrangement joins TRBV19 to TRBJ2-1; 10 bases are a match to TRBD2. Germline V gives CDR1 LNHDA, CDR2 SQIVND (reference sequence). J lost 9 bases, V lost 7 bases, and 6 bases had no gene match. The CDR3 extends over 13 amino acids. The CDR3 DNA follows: TGTGCCAGTAACCCCGGGACTAGCGTTGAGCAGTTCTTC. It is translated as CASNPGTSVEQFF.

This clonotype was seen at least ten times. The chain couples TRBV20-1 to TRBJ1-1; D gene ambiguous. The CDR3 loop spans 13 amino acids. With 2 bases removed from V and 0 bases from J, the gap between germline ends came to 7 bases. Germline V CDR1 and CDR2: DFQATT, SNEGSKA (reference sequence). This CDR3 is CSARRRLNTEAFF. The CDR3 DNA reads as TGCAGTGCTAGACGCAGGCTGAACACTGAAGCTTTCTTT.

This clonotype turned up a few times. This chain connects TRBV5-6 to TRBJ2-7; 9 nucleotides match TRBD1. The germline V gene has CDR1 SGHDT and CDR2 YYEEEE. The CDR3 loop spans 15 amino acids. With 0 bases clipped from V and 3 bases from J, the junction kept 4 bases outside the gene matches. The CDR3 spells CASSLVGQGNYEQYF. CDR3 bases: TGTGCCAGCAGCTTGGTAGGACAGGGGAACTACGAGCAGTACTTC. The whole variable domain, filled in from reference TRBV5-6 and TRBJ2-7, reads DAGVTQSPTHLIKTRGQQVTLRCSPKSGHDTVSWYQQALGQGPQFIFQYYEEEERQRGNFPDRFSGHQFPNYSSELNVNALLLGDSALYLCASSLVGQGNYEQYFGPGTRLTVT.